The TCR beta chain under discussion was sequenced for a study of blood T cell repertoires in COVID-19 (dated by TCRdb to the early 2020s). Context from the whole study: Samples from collaborators originated in the United States, Italy and Spain and spanned both the acute and convalescent phases of COVID-19. The samples were drawn from the first 160 participants of the ongoing ImmuneRACE study and from over a thousand subjects provided by 6 global collaborators. Where HLA class I and class II types were available, the types were taken from metadata supplied by the sample provider, not from assay-based typing. The repertoires were made available in a free public database intended to serve as a resource for research on the immune response to SARS-CoV-2. The prospective study material was composed of cDNA or gDNA derived from T cells, B-cell-depleted T cells, or PBMCs. The sample metadata nearly always contained a de-identified subject ID, COVID-19 status, age in years and sex. The dataset comprised deeply sampled blood TCRbeta repertoires from subjects exposed to, actively infected with, or recovered from COVID-19. The paper as a whole reports these results and caveats: The amount of clinical and demographic metadata varied by source and participant and was provided uncurated.

Each collaborating institution followed its own protocols to collect whole blood in K2EDTA tubes. For TCRbeta analysis, collaborator samples were shipped as frozen whole blood, as isolated PBMCs, or as DNA extracted from either sample type. From the germline V gene (reference sequence), CDR1 is MNHNY and CDR2 is SVGAGI. The CDR3 numbers 16 residues from cysteine through phenylalanine. Only the CDR3 DNA stays, 48 bases, in frame from base 1. V and J lose 0 bases and 6 bases, and a span of 15 bases separates them. Turning to this clone: What antigen it recognizes has not been identified. There are no base qualities to consult, and no much larger clone falls within one base.

TCRbeta CDR3 regions were amplified from genomic DNA by means of the immunoSEQ Assay, a bias-controlled multiplex PCR. Per the authors' processing: Within the assay, amplification of reference gene primers was used to estimate how many nucleated cells each sample contained. Sequence reads were collapsed and filtered to measure the absolute abundance of every unique TCRbeta CDR3 rearrangement. Productive Simpson clonality was computed per sample as the square root of Simpson's diversity index over productive rearrangements. TCRdb took this table from immuneACCESS and kept in-frame rearrangements with V and J called. Such tables lack part of the clones; where checked against another copy, unresolved V genes explain under half of the gap, and the rest is unexplained. That table supplies the V and J calls and clone size; D and trimming were determined from the DNA. This sample gives 150,000 to 200,000 clones in total; roughly 89% of them show up just once. In total, the top ten clones hold over 3.5% of the sample.

The sequenced material came from peripheral blood. The chain is assembled from TRBV6-6 and TRBJ1-5, and TRBD1 may be the D gene, going by 5 matching bases. This sequence originates from a man between 18 and 35 years old with active or convalescent COVID-19. Here the CDR3 is given as CASSYSVSGYGQPQHF. The DNA sequence is TGTGCCAGCAGTTACTCCGTATCAGGGTATGGTCAGCCCCAGCATTTT.